This T cell receptor (beta chain) stems from a study of coeliac disease. Study summary: Disease groups: newly diagnosed active, refractory type I, gluten-free-diet controlled.

Study-wide findings and caveats: Intraepithelial and lamina propria fractions were not highly pure, so cross-contamination was possible. Lower clonality than controls marked TRB and TRG repertoires from active celiac intraepithelial and lamina propria samples. TRB repertoires were largely private, with most amino acid sequences found in only one sample.

Here immunoSEQ multiplex PCR was the method, and the copy in TCRdb shows in-frame clones only, minus some. In the table there are some 5,100 clones, roughly 58% of which are singletons. A word on this clone: Antigen: not known.

There are 14 residues in the CDR3. Trimming left V 4 bases short and J 1 base short, with 11 bases between. From germline, CDR1 is SGHNT and CDR2 YYREEE (reference sequence). V is TRBV5-4 and J is TRBJ1-1; tentatively, D is TRBD1 (6 bases). The source of this sequence is a woman under 40 with active celiac disease. The sample was intraepithelial lymphocytes from the gut. The CDR3 loop is CASSPGGGNTEAFF. CDR3 coding DNA: TGTGCCAGCAGCCCGGGAGGGGGGAACACTGAAGCTTTCTTT.